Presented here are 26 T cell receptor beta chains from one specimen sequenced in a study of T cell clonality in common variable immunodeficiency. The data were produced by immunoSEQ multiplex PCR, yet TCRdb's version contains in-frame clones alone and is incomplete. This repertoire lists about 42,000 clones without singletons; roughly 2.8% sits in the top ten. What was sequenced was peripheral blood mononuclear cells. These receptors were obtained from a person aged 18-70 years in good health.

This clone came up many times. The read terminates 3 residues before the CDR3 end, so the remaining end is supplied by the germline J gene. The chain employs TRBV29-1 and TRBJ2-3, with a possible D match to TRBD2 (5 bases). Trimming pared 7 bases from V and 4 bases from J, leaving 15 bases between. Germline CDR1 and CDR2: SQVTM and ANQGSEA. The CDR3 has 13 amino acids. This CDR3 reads CSGDYQGADTQYF. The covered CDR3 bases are TGCAGCGGCGACTACCAAGGTGCAGATACG.

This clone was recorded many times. The part of the CDR3 DNA that was read is TGTGCCAGCAGCTTATGGCGGGGGGGCACAGATACG. It translates to CASSLWRGGTDT. The complete CDR3 sequence is CASSLWRGGTDTQYF. V usage is TRBV7-2 and J usage is TRBJ2-3, with TRBD2 identical over 8 bases. The read stops 3 residues short of the end of the CDR3; the missing end is completed from the germline J gene. CDR3 size: 15 residues. V dropped 2 bases and J dropped 1; count of bases not matched to a gene: 2. Germline V CDR1 and CDR2: SGHTA, FQGNSA.

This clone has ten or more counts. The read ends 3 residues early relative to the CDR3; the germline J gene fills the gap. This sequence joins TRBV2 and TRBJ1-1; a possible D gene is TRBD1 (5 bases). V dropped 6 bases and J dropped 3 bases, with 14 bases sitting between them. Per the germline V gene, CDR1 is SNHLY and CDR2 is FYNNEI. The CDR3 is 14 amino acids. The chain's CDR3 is CASRDRTGYTEAFF. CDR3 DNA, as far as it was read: TGTGCCAGCAGGGATCGAACAGGTTACACTGAA.

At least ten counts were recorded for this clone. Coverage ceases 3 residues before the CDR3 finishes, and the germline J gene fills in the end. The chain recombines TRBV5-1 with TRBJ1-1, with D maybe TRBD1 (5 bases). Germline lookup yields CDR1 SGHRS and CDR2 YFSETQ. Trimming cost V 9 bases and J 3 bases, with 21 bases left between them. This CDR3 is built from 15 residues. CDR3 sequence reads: CATHGGGIQDTEAFF. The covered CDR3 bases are TGCGCCACCCACGGGGGAGGGATTCAAGACACTGAA.

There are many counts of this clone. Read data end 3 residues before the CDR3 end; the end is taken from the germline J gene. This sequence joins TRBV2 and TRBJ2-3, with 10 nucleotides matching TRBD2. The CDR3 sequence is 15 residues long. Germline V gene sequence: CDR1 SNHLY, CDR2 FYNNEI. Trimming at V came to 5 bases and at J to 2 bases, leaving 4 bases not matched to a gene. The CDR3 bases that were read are TGTGCCAGCAGTCTAGCGGGGGAACCCACAGATACG. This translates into CASSLAGEPTDT. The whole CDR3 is CASSLAGEPTDTQYF.

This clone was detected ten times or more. CDR3 residues: CASNLGQGQPYGYTF. Incomplete CDR3 DNA: TGTGCCAGTAACCTTGGCCAAGGACAACCTTATGGC. V is TRBV19 and J is TRBJ1-2; D may be TRBD1 (5 bases). The read finishes 3 residues shy of the CDR3 end, and the germline J gene is used to complete it. The CDR3 is made up of 15 amino acids. With 7 bases removed from V and 5 bases from J, the gap between germline ends came to 20 bases. CDR1 LNHDA and CDR2 SQIVND come from the germline V gene (reference sequence).

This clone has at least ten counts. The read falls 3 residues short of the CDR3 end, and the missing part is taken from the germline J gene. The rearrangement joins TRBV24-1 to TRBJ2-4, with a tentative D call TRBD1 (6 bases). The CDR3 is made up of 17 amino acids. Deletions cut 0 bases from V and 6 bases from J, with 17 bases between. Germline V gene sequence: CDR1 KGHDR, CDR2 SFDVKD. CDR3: CATSDLHGDGQRNIQYF. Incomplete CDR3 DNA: TGTGCCACCAGTGATTTGCATGGGGACGGACAGAGAAACATT.

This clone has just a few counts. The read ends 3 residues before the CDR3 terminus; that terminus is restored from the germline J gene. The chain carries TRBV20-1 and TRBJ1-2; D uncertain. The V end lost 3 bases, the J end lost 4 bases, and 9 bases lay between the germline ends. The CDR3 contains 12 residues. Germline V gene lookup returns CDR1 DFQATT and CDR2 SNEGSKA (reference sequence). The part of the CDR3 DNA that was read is TGCAGTGCTAGGAATACCGGCTATGGC. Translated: CSARNTGYG. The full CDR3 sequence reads CSARNTGYGYTF.

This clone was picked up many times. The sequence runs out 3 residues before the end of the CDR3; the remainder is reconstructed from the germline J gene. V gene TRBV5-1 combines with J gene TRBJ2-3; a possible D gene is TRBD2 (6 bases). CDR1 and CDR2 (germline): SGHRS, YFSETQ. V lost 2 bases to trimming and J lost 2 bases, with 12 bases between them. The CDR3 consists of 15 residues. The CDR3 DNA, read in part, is TGCGCCAGCAGCTTAAGAGGAGGGTTCACAGATACG. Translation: CASSLRGGFTDT. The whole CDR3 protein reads CASSLRGGFTDTQYF.

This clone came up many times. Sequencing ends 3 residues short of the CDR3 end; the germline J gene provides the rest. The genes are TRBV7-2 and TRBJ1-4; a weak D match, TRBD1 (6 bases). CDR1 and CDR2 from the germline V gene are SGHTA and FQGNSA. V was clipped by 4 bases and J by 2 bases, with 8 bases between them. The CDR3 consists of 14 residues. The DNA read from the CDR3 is TGTGCCAGCAGCTCGGACAGTACTAATGAAAAA. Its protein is CASSSDSTNEK. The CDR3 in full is CASSSDSTNEKLFF.

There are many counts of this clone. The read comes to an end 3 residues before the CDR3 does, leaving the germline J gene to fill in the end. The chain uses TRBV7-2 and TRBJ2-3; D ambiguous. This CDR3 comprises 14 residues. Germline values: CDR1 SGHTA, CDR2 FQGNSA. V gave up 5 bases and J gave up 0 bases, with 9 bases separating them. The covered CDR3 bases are TGTGCCAGCAGCCTCCGACACAGCACAGATACG. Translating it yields CASSLRHSTDT. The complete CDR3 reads CASSLRHSTDTQYF.

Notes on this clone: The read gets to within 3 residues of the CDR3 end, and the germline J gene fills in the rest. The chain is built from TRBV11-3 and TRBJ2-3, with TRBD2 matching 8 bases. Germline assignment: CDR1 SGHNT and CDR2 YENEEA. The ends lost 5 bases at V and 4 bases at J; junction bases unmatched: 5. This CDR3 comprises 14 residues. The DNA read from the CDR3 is TGTGCCAGCAGCAACGGGGGGGAAGCAGATACG. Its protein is CASSNGGEADT. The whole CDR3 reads CASSNGGEADTQYF.

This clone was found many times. Incomplete CDR3 DNA: TGCAGTGCTAGAGATGCTAGCGGGAGGGCAGATACG. Its protein product is CSARDASGRADT. The full CDR3 sequence reads CSARDASGRADTQYF. The chain joins TRBV20-1 to TRBJ2-3, with TRBD2 matching 12 bases. The read terminates 3 residues ahead of where the CDR3 ends, so the germline J gene completes it. With V trimmed by 0 bases and J by 4 bases, 2 bases remained unmatched. The CDR3 sequence is 15 residues long. Germline CDR1 is DFQATT and CDR2 is SNEGSKA (reference sequence).

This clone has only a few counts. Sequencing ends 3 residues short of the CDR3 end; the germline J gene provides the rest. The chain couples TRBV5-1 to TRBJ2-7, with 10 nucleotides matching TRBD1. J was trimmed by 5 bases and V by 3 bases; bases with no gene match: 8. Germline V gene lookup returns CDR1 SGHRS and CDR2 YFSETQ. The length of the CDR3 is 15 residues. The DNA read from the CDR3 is TGCGCCAGCAGCTCAAGACAGGGGGCTTCCCACGAG. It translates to CASSSRQGASHE. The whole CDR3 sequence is CASSSRQGASHEQYF.

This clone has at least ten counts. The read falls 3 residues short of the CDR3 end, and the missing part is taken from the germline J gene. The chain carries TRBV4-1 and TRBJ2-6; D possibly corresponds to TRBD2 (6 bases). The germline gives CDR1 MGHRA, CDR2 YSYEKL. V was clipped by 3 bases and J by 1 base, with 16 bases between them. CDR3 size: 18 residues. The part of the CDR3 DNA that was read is TGCGCCAGCAGCCATGGACACCCCCGGGGGTCTGGGGCCAACGTC. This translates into CASSHGHPRGSGANV. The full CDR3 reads CASSHGHPRGSGANVLTF.

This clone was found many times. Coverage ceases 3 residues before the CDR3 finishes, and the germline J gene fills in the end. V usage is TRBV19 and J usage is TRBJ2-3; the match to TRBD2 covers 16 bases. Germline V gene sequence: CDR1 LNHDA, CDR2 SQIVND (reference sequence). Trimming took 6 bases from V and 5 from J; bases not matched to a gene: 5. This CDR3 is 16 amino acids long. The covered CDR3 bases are TGTGCCAGTAGCATCGGGACTAGCGGGAGGGGAGATACG. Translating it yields CASSIGTSGRGDT. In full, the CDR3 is CASSIGTSGRGDTQYF.

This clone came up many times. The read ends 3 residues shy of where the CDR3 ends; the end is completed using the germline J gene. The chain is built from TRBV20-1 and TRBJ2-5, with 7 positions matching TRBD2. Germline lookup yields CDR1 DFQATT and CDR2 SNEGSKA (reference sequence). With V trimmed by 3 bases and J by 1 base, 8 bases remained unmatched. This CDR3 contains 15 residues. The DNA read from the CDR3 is TGCAGTGCTAGGGCGGCGCTAGCGGTCCAAGAGACC. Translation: CSARAALAVQET. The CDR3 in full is CSARAALAVQETQYF.

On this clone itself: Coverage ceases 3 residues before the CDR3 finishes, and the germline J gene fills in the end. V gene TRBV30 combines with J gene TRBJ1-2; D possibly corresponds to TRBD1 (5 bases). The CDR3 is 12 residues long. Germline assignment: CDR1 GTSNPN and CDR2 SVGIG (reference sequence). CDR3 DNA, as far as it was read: TGTGCCTGGAGACCATTCCAGGGTATC. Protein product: CAWRPFQGI. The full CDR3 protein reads CAWRPFQGIYTF.

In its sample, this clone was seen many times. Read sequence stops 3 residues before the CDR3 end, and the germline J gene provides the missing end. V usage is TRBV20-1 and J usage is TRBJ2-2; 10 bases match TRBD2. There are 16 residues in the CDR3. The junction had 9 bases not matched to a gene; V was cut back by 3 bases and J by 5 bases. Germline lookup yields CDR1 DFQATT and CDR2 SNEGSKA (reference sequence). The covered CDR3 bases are TGCAGTGCTAGTCCCCTTAGCGGGGGGCGGACCGGGGAG. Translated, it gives CSASPLSGGRTGE. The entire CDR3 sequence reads CSASPLSGGRTGELFF.

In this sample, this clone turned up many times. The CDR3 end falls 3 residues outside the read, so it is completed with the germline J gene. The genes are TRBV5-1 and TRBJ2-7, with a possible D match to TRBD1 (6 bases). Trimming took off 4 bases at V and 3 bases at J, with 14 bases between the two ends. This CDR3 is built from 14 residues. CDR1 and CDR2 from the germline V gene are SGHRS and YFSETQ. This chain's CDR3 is CASSRPGVGYEQYF. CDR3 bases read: TGCGCCAGCAGCCGCCCAGGGGTGGGCTACGAG.

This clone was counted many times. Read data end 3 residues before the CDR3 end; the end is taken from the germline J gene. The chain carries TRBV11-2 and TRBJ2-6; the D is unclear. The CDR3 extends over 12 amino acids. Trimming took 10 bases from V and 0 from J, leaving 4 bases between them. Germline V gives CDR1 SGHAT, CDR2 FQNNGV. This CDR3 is CATRSGANVLTF. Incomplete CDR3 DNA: TGTGCCACCCGCTCTGGGGCCAACGTC.

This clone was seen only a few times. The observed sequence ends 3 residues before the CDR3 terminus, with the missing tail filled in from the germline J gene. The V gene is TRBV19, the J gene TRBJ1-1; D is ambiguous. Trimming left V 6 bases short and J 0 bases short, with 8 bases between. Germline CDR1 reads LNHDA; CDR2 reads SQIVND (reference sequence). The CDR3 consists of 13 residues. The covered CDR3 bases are TGTGCCAGTAGGAGACTCCTGAACACTGAA. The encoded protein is CASRRLLNTE. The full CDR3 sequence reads CASRRLLNTEAFF.

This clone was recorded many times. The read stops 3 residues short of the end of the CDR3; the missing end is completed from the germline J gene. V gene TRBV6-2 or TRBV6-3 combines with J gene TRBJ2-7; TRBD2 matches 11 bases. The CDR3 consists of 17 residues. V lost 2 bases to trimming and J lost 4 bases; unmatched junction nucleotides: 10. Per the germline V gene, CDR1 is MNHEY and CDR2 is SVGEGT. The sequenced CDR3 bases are TGTGCCAGCAGTTACATAGCGGGAGGGCCCTCGGAGTACGAG. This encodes CASSYIAGGPSEYE. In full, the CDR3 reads CASSYIAGGPSEYEQYF.

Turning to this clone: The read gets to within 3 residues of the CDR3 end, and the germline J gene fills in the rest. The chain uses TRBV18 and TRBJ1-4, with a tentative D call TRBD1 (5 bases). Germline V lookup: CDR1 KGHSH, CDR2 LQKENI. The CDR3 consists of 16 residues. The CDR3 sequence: CASSSGSGGINSPLFF. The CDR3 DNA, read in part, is TGTGCCAGCTCATCCGGCTCCGGGGGGATCAATTCACCA.

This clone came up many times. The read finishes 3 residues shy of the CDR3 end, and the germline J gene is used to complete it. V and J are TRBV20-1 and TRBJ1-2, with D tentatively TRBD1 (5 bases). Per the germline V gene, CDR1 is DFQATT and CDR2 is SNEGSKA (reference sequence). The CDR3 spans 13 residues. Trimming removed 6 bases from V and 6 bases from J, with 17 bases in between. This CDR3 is CSAGPGGVHGYTF. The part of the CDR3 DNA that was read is TGCAGTGCCGGACCGGGAGGGGTACATGGC.

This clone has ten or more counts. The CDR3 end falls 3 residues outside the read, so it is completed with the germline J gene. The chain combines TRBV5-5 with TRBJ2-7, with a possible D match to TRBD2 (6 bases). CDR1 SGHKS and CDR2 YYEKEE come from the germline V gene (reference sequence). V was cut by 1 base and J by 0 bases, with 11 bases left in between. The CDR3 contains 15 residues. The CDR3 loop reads CASSLSSLASYEQYF. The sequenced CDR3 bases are TGTGCCAGCAGCTTGAGTTCACTAGCCTCCTACGAG.